Presented here are 25 T cell receptor beta chains from one specimen sequenced in a study of PD-L1 blockade in urothelial cancer. Time point denoted: pretreatment peripheral blood. TCRdb's table, derived via immunoSEQ multiplex PCR, lists solely in-frame clones and lacks some. Found here are about 63,000 clones, roughly 76% of them singletons; the top ten hold roughly 5%. This specimen consisted of PBMCs, obtained around atezolizumab (anti-PD-L1) treatment. The receptor source for this set is a man between 65 and 85 years old with urothelial cancer.

The gene calls are TRBV7-3 and TRBJ2-1; 9 bases map to TRBD2. The CDR3 totals 17 residues. The germline CDR1 and CDR2 sequences are SGHTA and FQGTGA. Trimming took 5 bases from V and 5 from J; bases not matched to a gene: 13. CDR3 in DNA: TGTGCCAGCAGCCTTATTAGCGGGGGCGTAGGGGACAATGAGCAGTTCTTC. Translated, it gives CASSLISGGVGDNEQFF.

The chain is built from TRBV7-3 and TRBJ2-3; TRBD1 matches at 10 bases. Per germline, CDR1 SGHTA and CDR2 FQGTGA. CDR3 length: 14 residues. V lost 5 bases to trimming and J lost 6 bases; unmatched junction nucleotides: 5. The CDR3 bases are TGTGCCAGCAGCCCGGGACAGGGGTCGGATACGCAGTATTTT. Residues: CASSPGQGSDTQYF. The complete variable domain, with remaining parts taken from reference TRBV7-3 and TRBJ2-3, reads GAGVSQTPSNKVTEKGKYVELRCDPISGHTALYWYRQSLGQGPEFLIYFQGTGAADDSGLPNDRFFAVRPEGSVSTLKIQRTERGDSAVYLCASSPGQGSDTQYFGPGTRLTVL.

This chain links TRBV5-1 with TRBJ1-1, with 12 nucleotides matching TRBD1. Germline V lookup: CDR1 SGHRS, CDR2 YFSETQ. CDR3 length equals 15 residues. The V segment lost 7 bases and the J segment 3 bases; nucleotides outside the gene matches: 7. The DNA for the CDR3 is TGCGCCAGCGGGGGACAGGGGGCGGAGGACACTGAAGCTTTCTTT. Its protein product is CASGGQGAEDTEAFF.

This clone turned up a few times. The CDR3 sequence is CASSLDTGVIDEQFF. The CDR3, as DNA: TGTGCCAGCAGCTTAGATACGGGAGTTATAGATGAGCAGTTCTTC. The chain carries TRBV11-3 and TRBJ2-1, with a weak D call TRBD2 (6 bases). The germline CDR1 and CDR2 sequences are SGHNT and YENEEA. Trimming shortened V by 0 bases and J by 8 bases, and 14 bases separated the two germline ends. The CDR3 runs to 15 residues.

The chain joins TRBV2 to TRBJ2-3, with D tentatively TRBD2 (6 bases). Trimming cost V 4 bases and J 6 bases, with 11 bases left between them. The CDR3 has 13 residues. The germline gives CDR1 SNHLY, CDR2 FYNNEI. CDR3 loop: CASSVIGGDTQYF. CDR3 nucleotide sequence: TGTGCCAGCAGTGTGATCGGAGGGGATACGCAGTATTTT.

The chain is built from TRBV4-3 and TRBJ2-3; D uncertain. The CDR3 spans 13 residues. Trimming left V 1 base short and J 6 bases short, with 8 bases between. Per germline, CDR1 LGHNA and CDR2 YSLEER. The CDR3: CASSQATPDTQYF. The CDR3 DNA is TGCGCCAGCAGCCAAGCAACACCCGATACGCAGTATTTT.

The count of this clone is one. The chain joins TRBV6-1 to TRBJ2-7; 7 bases are shared with TRBD2. This CDR3 spans 14 amino acids. V trimming: 6 bases; J trimming: 3 bases; junction bases outside the gene matches: 8. From germline, CDR1 is MNHNS and CDR2 SASEGT. The CDR3 coding sequence is TGTGCCAGCAGCAGTTCGAGCGGGGTCTACGAGCAGTACTTC. Amino acids: CASSSSSGVYEQYF.

The V gene is TRBV11-2, the J gene TRBJ2-7, with D perhaps TRBD2 (6 bases). The CDR3 sequence is 15 residues long. V was clipped by 1 base and J by 0 bases, with 10 bases between them. Per the germline V gene, CDR1 is SGHAT and CDR2 is FQNNGV. The CDR3 bases are TGTGCCAGCAGCTTAGTCCGGGGGAGCTCCTACGAGCAGTACTTC. Its translation: CASSLVRGSSYEQYF.

The chain is built from TRBV2 and TRBJ2-1; tentatively, D is TRBD1 (6 bases). The germline V and J ends were trimmed by 1 base and 8 bases, with 12 bases remaining between them. Germline V gives CDR1 SNHLY, CDR2 FYNNEI. This CDR3 has 14 residues. This CDR3 is CASSEGTVGHEQFF. In nucleotides, the CDR3 is TGTGCCAGCAGTGAAGGGACAGTGGGACATGAGCAGTTCTTC.

This clone came up once. The rearrangement links TRBV6-5 to TRBJ2-3; no reliable D call. This CDR3 contains 11 residues. CDR1 and CDR2 (germline): MNHEY, SVGAGI. V shed 5 bases and J shed 6 bases, with 6 bases lying between them. CDR3 nucleotides: TGTGCCAGCAGTAACCAGGATACGCAGTATTTT. As protein: CASSNQDTQYF.

The CDR3 coding sequence is TGTGCCAGCAGTGTGACGGGGGATGAAAAACTGTTTTTT. Amino acid sequence: CASSVTGDEKLFF. This chain uses TRBV2 with TRBJ1-4; D may be TRBD1 (5 bases). V lost 4 bases to trimming and J lost 6 bases, with 9 bases between them. Germline CDR1 and CDR2: SNHLY and FYNNEI. This CDR3 has 13 residues.

The chain is built from TRBV11-3 and TRBJ1-2; a weak D match, TRBD1 (5 bases). Germline V gene sequence: CDR1 SGHNT, CDR2 YENEEA. This CDR3 has 16 amino acids. V was pared by 0 bases and J by 2 bases, with 13 bases between. The CDR3 is CASSLEGGTGNYGYTF. The CDR3 DNA follows: TGTGCCAGCAGCTTAGAGGGGGGGACCGGGAACTATGGCTACACCTTC. Supplemented by reference TRBV11-3 and TRBJ1-2, the full variable domain reads EAGVVQSPRYKIIEKKQPVAFWCNPISGHNTLYWYLQNLGQGPELLIRYENEEAVDDSQLPKDRFSAERLKGVDSTLKIQPAELGDSAVYLCASSLEGGTGNYGYTFGSGTRLTVV.

The chain couples TRBV9 to TRBJ2-3, with 7 bases aligning to TRBD2. This CDR3 has 17 residues. The J segment lost 2 bases and the V segment lost 4 bases, leaving 13 bases of the junction unmatched. Germline CDR1 is SGDLS and CDR2 is YYNGEE. The CDR3 is CASSSVGRAGNTDTQYF. The CDR3 coding sequence is TGTGCCAGCAGCAGCGTTGGGAGAGCGGGAAACACAGATACGCAGTATTTT.

The table lists this clone with a few counts. J is TRBJ1-3 and V is TRBV7-2; tentatively, D is TRBD1 (6 bases). The CDR3 runs 14 residues. The V and J ends lost 5 bases and 4 bases respectively, with 12 bases between them. From germline, CDR1 is SGHTA and CDR2 FQGNSA. For the CDR3, the DNA is TGTGCCAGCAGCCCACGGGACAAAGGAAACACCATATATTTT. Protein sequence: CASSPRDKGNTIYF.

The chain joins TRBV10-3 to TRBJ2-1; TRBD1 matches at 7 bases. Germline CDR1 ENHRY, CDR2 SYGVKD. V lost 6 bases and J lost 8; bases outside the gene matches: 10. There are 14 residues in the CDR3. CDR3 nucleotides: TGTGCCATCAGGACAACAGGGGTCATTGATGAGCAGTTCTTC. Its translation: CAIRTTGVIDEQFF.

This chain connects TRBV4-2 to TRBJ2-3; 14 nucleotides match TRBD2. Germline V gene data show CDR1 as LGHNA and CDR2 as YNFKEQ. The V segment lost 1 base and the J segment 5 bases; nucleotides outside the gene matches: 8. The CDR3 consists of 18 residues. This CDR3 is CASSQGTGTSGRRDTQYF. In DNA form, the CDR3 reads TGTGCCAGCAGCCAAGGCACCGGGACTAGCGGGAGAAGAGATACGCAGTATTTT.

This clone came up a few times. This rearrangement joins TRBV2 to TRBJ2-7; perhaps TRBD2 as D (5 bases). Trimming took off 4 bases at V and 5 bases at J, with 15 bases between the two ends. The CDR3 contains 14 residues. Germline CDR1 reads SNHLY; CDR2 reads FYNNEI. The CDR3 DNA is TGTGCCAGCAGTGCTGAGGGTGCTGGGCACGAGCAGTACTTC. Translating it yields CASSAEGAGHEQYF.

This clone appeared a few times. The J gene is TRBJ1-6, the V gene TRBV2, with a tentative D call TRBD1 (5 bases). V dropped 6 bases and J dropped 0 bases, with 12 bases sitting between them. The CDR3 contains 16 residues. CDR1 SNHLY and CDR2 FYNNEI come from the germline V gene. DNA for the CDR3: TGTGCCAGCAGGATAGCAGGGATCTCCTATAATTCACCCCTCCACTTT. Translated: CASRIAGISYNSPLHF.

This chain connects TRBV5-1 to TRBJ2-3; D is ambiguous. The CDR3 covers 15 residues. The germline gives CDR1 SGHRS, CDR2 YFSETQ. V shed 0 bases and J shed 1 base, with 9 bases lying between them. The CDR3 bases are TGCGCCAGCAGCTTGGCGGTAGAGGGCACAGATACGCAGTATTTT. It encodes CASSLAVEGTDTQYF.

V gene TRBV10-3 combines with J gene TRBJ2-7, with 8 bases fitting TRBD1. Per germline, CDR1 ENHRY and CDR2 SYGVKD. This CDR3 has 13 residues. The V segment lost 8 bases and the J segment 4 bases; nucleotides outside the gene matches: 7. The DNA for the CDR3 is TGTGCCATCGAGGACAGGGATTCATACGAGCAGTACTTC. It specifies CAIEDRDSYEQYF.

The genes are TRBV5-1 and TRBJ1-2, with D hard to call. The V and J ends lost 3 bases and 2 bases respectively, with 11 bases between them. Germline-derived CDR1 and CDR2 are SGHRS and YFSETQ. The CDR3 extends over 14 amino acids. CDR3 residues: CASSSPTENYGYTF. DNA for the CDR3: TGCGCCAGCAGCTCACCAACAGAAAACTATGGCTACACCTTC.

The V gene is TRBV5-4, the J gene TRBJ2-5; 7 nucleotides match TRBD1. This CDR3 has 14 amino acids. V lost 0 bases and J lost 5; bases outside the gene matches: 4. The germline V gene has CDR1 SGHNT and CDR2 YYREEE (reference sequence). In nucleotides, the CDR3 is TGTGCCAGCAGCTTGGTAGGGGGCAGGGAGACCCAGTACTTC. Protein product: CASSLVGGRETQYF.

A few counts support this clone. This sequence joins TRBV27 and TRBJ2-1, with 11 bases lining up with TRBD2. CDR1 MNHEY and CDR2 SMNVEV come from the germline V gene (reference sequence). The CDR3 loop spans 14 amino acids. V shed 4 bases, J shed 7 bases, and the junction held 3 bases outside the gene matches. CDR3 region: CASSSTSGVNEQFF. Written as DNA, the CDR3 is TGTGCCAGCAGTTCGACTAGCGGGGTAAATGAGCAGTTCTTC.

By its share, this clone is large. The V call is TRBV7-9, the J call TRBJ1-3; tentatively, D is TRBD1 (5 bases). The CDR3 length is 13 residues. Trimming shortened V by 10 bases and J by 8 bases, and 18 bases separated the two germline ends. Germline CDR1 reads SEHNR; CDR2 reads FQNEAQ (reference sequence). The CDR3 loop is CAISVQGGYTIYF. The CDR3 nucleotides read TGTGCCATATCAGTCCAGGGAGGGTACACCATATATTTT.

The V call is TRBV7-9, the J call TRBJ2-6, with 8 bases that match TRBD1. The trim removed 0 bases at V and 6 bases at J, leaving 7 bases unmatched. The CDR3 sequence is 17 residues long. Germline V CDR1 and CDR2: SEHNR, FQNEAQ (reference sequence). The CDR3 is CASSLADTGQEANVLTF. The CDR3 coding sequence is TGTGCCAGCAGCTTAGCCGACACGGGACAGGAGGCCAACGTCCTGACTTTC.